This is a list of T cell receptor beta chains from one sample in a study of blood T cell repertoires in COVID-19. Here immunoSEQ multiplex PCR was the method, and the copy in TCRdb shows in-frame clones only, minus some. The sample lists over 75,000 clones; 80% were seen once. Sequenced: peripheral blood. These TCRs come from a woman in her 70s with acute or convalescent COVID-19. CDR3s include the opening cysteine and the closing phenylalanine or tryptophan. D genes are given only for firm matches. Clone sizes are given selectively: once, few, many, or a class where the clone is expanded.

d_call	v_call	cdr3_length	j_call	clone_size	cdr3_nt	cdr3_aa
TRBD2	TRBV7-2	15	TRBJ2-2	-	TGTGCCAGCAGCCCGGGGGGGCGCGGCACCGGGGAGCTGTTTTTT	CASSPGGRGTGELFF
TRBD1	TRBV7-8	19	TRBJ2-6	-	TGTGCCAGCAGCTCGAGACAGGGACCCACTCCCTCTGGGGCCAACGTCCTGACTTTC	CASSSRQGPTPSGANVLTF
-	TRBV7-2	14	TRBJ2-1	-	TGTGCCAGCAGCTTAGATGGACAGTACAATGAGCAGTTCTTC	CASSLDGQYNEQFF
-	TRBV19	18	TRBJ2-1	-	TGTGCCAGTAGTTCGGCGAGAACTAGCCCCCTCTCCTACAATGAGCAGTTCTTC	CASSSARTSPLSYNEQFF
-	TRBV7-8	13	TRBJ1-2	-	TGTGCCAGCAGCTTAGCATCCGGGTCCGGCTACACCTTC	CASSLASGSGYTF
-	TRBV10-3	12	TRBJ1-1	-	TGTGCCATCAGTGATCGAGGAACTGAAGCTTTCTTT	CAISDRGTEAFF
-	TRBV5-4	13	TRBJ2-1	-	TGTGCCAGCAGCTTGTCCAGGGACAATGAGCAGTTCTTC	CASSLSRDNEQFF
-	TRBV5-8	14	TRBJ1-6	-	TGTGCCAGCAGCTTAAGGGGCGTTGGTTCACCCCTCCACTTT	CASSLRGVGSPLHF
TRBD1	TRBV6-5	14	TRBJ2-5	-	TGTGCCAGCAGGGCCGGGACAGCGCAAGAGACCCAGTACTTC	CASRAGTAQETQYF
TRBD2	TRBV19	17	TRBJ2-4	-	TGTGCCAGTAGCCTTGACGTGTTAGCGGGAGCCAAAAACATTCAGTACTTC	CASSLDVLAGAKNIQYF
-	TRBV7-9	18	TRBJ2-7	-	TGTGCCAGCAGCTCTCCCCGGCGGGGGCAAGGGTATAACTACGAGCAGTACTTC	CASSSPRRGQGYNYEQYF
TRBD1	TRBV6-5	14	TRBJ2-7	once	TGTGCCAGCAGCCGCGGGACAGGGCTTTACGAGCAGTACTTC	CASSRGTGLYEQYF
-	TRBV18	15	TRBJ2-2	-	TGTGCCAGCTCACCAGAACAGGCTGGGGTCGGGGAGCTGTTTTTT	CASSPEQAGVGELFF
-	TRBV7-2	15	TRBJ2-5	-	TGTGCCAGCAGCTTAGTTAGCACGTACCAAGAGACCCAGTACTTC	CASSLVSTYQETQYF
-	TRBV24-1	13	TRBJ1-1	-	TGTGCCACCAGTGATTTGCGAGGAACTGAAGCTTTCTTT	CATSDLRGTEAFF
TRBD2	TRBV28	17	TRBJ2-2	once	TGTGCCAGCAGTGTTACCCGGTCTAGCGGGAGCACCGGGGAGCTGTTTTTT	CASSVTRSSGSTGELFF
TRBD1	TRBV19	14	TRBJ1-5	-	TGTGCCACTACTAGGACAGGGGACAATCAGCCCCAGCATTTT	CATTRTGDNQPQHF
TRBD1	TRBV7-8	16	TRBJ1-6	-	TGTGCCAGCAGCTTAGCCCGGACAGGGGGCAATTCACCCCTCCACTTT	CASSLARTGGNSPLHF
-	TRBV5-1	13	TRBJ2-2	-	TGCGCCAGCAGCTTGCGGGGTCCCGGGGAGCTGTTTTTT	CASSLRGPGELFF
TRBD2	TRBV27	15	TRBJ2-7	once	TGTGCCAGCAGTAATGGACTAGCGGGGAAGTACGAGCAGTACTTC	CASSNGLAGKYEQYF